Reported below is one T cell receptor beta chain. These data originate in a study of cytomegalovirus exposure and HLA in healthy donors. Clones were sequenced by immunoSEQ multiplex PCR, and TCRdb holds only the in-frame ones, with some missing. The table has more than 100,000 clones, more than 75% seen once; the top ten hold about 6.3%. CDR3 length: 14 amino acids. Germline V gene data show CDR1 as ENHRY and CDR2 as SYGVKD. Trimming took off 4 bases at V and 6 bases at J, with 13 bases between the two ends. This chain connects TRBV10-3 to TRBJ2-1; tentative D call: TRBD2 (6 bases). The sequencing input was PBMCs. The TCR was taken from a woman aged 18-35 years in good health and CMV-seropositive. In DNA, the CDR3 is TGTGCCATCAGTGGATTACTAGCCCCCAATGAGCAGTTCTTC. As protein: CAISGLLAPNEQFF.